This passage covers 9 T cell receptor beta chains from one sample sequenced in a study of cytomegalovirus exposure and HLA in healthy donors. The study ran its PCR with 60 Vbeta and 13 Jbeta primers. Clones were read by immunoSEQ multiplex PCR, and TCRdb kept only the in-frame ones, dropping some. This table holds over 85,000 clones, roughly three quarters found once. Material: PBMCs. The receptors derive from a young man in good health and CMV-seropositive.

This clone has more than one count but fewer than ten. The chain links TRBV6-5 to TRBJ2-7, with 10 bases that match TRBD1. The CDR3 loop spans 13 amino acids. The J segment lost 7 bases and the V segment lost 6 bases, leaving 6 bases of the junction unmatched. CDR1 is MNHEY, CDR2 SVGAGI, per germline. CDR3 sequence reads: CASSRDRGGEQYF. The CDR3 DNA follows: TGTGCCAGCAGCCGGGACAGGGGAGGAGAGCAGTACTTC.

This chain uses TRBV7-3 with TRBJ2-3; D might be TRBD2 (5 bases). V lost 2 bases and J 3 bases, leaving 18 bases between the germline ends. The CDR3 has 17 residues. Looked up from germline, CDR1 is SGHTA and CDR2 is FQGTGA. The CDR3 DNA is TGTGCCAGCAGCTTAGACGGCTCGGGGTCCTGGACAGATACGCAGTATTTT. It encodes CASSLDGSGSWTDTQYF.

This clone was detected only a few times. V and J are TRBV6-5 and TRBJ1-3; no reliable D call. V lost 10 bases to trimming and J lost 0 bases, with 4 bases between them. The CDR3 extends over 11 amino acids. Germline CDR1 and CDR2: MNHEY and SVGAGI. The CDR3 region is CATLSGNTIYF. In DNA, the CDR3 is TGTGCCACCCTCTCTGGAAACACCATATATTTT.

The rearrangement joins TRBV5-1 to TRBJ1-2; TRBD1 might be the D (6 bases). Looked up from germline, CDR1 is SGHRS and CDR2 is YFSETQ. The CDR3 covers 17 residues. The V end lost 0 bases, the J end lost 4 bases, and 19 bases lay between the germline ends. CDR3 nucleotides: TGCGCCAGCAGCTTGGCTGGGGGCGCGGATCCCTCCTATGGCTACACCTTC. Translating gives CASSLAGGADPSYGYTF.

A word on this clone: This specimen includes other DNA sequences encoding the same CDR3. The chain links TRBV5-8 to TRBJ2-2; 7 positions match TRBD2. V dropped 4 bases and J dropped 7; count of bases not matched to a gene: 7. Germline assignment: CDR1 SGHTS and CDR2 YDEGEE. The CDR3 covers 14 residues. The CDR3 loop is CASSPRRGSGELFF. The CDR3 region has the DNA TGTGCCAGCAGCCCCAGGCGGGGGAGCGGGGAGCTGTTTTTT.

In nucleotides, the CDR3 is TGTGCCAGTGTCCGGGGTCTAAACTCACAAGAGACCCAGTACTTC. Translating gives CASVRGLNSQETQYF. This chain links TRBV7-2 with TRBJ2-5; possibly TRBD2 for D (5 bases). The V end was cut by 9 bases, the J end by 2 bases, with 19 bases between. Germline V lookup: CDR1 SGHTA, CDR2 FQGNSA. The CDR3 has 15 residues.

This clone was seen a handful of times. V and J are TRBV9 and TRBJ1-3, with a weak D call TRBD1 (6 bases). The CDR3 consists of 17 residues. Deletions cut 4 bases from V and 0 bases from J, with 17 bases between. In germline, CDR1 is SGDLS, CDR2 YYNGEE. CDR3 DNA: TGTGCCAGCAGCCCCACGGGACACCCGTCCTCTGGAAACACCATATATTTT. Its translation is CASSPTGHPSSGNTIYF.

The V and J genes are TRBV6-1 and TRBJ1-2, with TRBD1 matching 7 bases. Germline loops: CDR1 MNHNS, CDR2 SASEGT. The V segment lost 6 bases and the J segment 6 bases; nucleotides outside the gene matches: 7. This CDR3 comprises 13 residues. In nucleotides, the CDR3 is TGTGCCAGCAGGGCACAGGGGTGGGATGGCTACACCTTC. Its translation is CASRAQGWDGYTF.

The chain employs TRBV2 and TRBJ1-1, with a tentative D call TRBD1 (5 bases). The CDR3 loop spans 14 amino acids. V lost 4 bases and J 5 bases, leaving 14 bases between the germline ends. Germline-derived CDR1 and CDR2 are SNHLY and FYNNEI. CDR3 region: CASSVTGYGTEAFF. The CDR3 coding sequence is TGTGCCAGCAGTGTAACAGGCTATGGGACTGAAGCTTTCTTT.